Listed here are 31 T cell receptor beta chains from one sample, sequenced in a study of cytomegalovirus exposure and HLA in healthy donors. The PCR employed 60 Vbeta primers together with 13 Jbeta primers. TCRdb's copy holds only in-frame clones and misses some; the assay was immunoSEQ multiplex PCR. This sample has about 200,000 clones, with about 88% found just once. The sample was PBMCs. The receptors were gathered from a woman in her thirties in good health and CMV-seronegative.

The gene calls are TRBV2 and TRBJ1-6; no definite D call. V shed 5 bases and J shed 7 bases, with 15 bases lying between them. Germline CDR1 is SNHLY and CDR2 is FYNNEI. This CDR3 region has 15 residues. Here the CDR3 DNA reads TGTGCCAGCAGTTTCTCTCCGGGATCGAATTCACCCCTCCACTTT. Amino acid sequence: CASSFSPGSNSPLHF.

V is TRBV28 and J is TRBJ1-5; 11 bases are a match to TRBD1. The CDR3 contains 16 residues. With 1 base clipped from V and 6 bases from J, the junction kept 5 bases outside the gene matches. CDR1 MDHEN and CDR2 SYDVKM come from the germline V gene. This CDR3 reads CASSLSRTGGLQPQHF. The CDR3 nucleotides read TGTGCCAGCAGTTTATCCAGGACAGGGGGCCTTCAGCCCCAGCATTTT.

The CDR3 DNA follows: TGCGCCAGCAGCCCGCAGGGAGGCTCAGATACGCAGTATTTT. This codes for CASSPQGGSDTQYF. The V and J genes are TRBV5-1 and TRBJ2-3, with D tentatively TRBD2 (6 bases). This CDR3 contains 14 residues. The V and J ends lost 4 bases and 4 bases respectively, with 13 bases between them. Germline V gives CDR1 SGHRS, CDR2 YFSETQ.

This chain links TRBV19 with TRBJ1-5; D is ambiguous. The CDR3 length is 15 residues. Trimming took 5 bases from V and 5 from J, leaving 16 bases between them. The V gene's germline CDR1 is LNHDA and CDR2 SQIVND (reference sequence). This CDR3 is CASSSPPVVDQPQHF. For the CDR3, the DNA is TGTGCCAGTAGTTCCCCCCCGGTAGTGGATCAGCCCCAGCATTTT.

This chain links TRBV5-1 with TRBJ2-3, with 16 bases aligning to TRBD2. Germline V gives CDR1 SGHRS, CDR2 YFSETQ. V was clipped by 3 bases and J by 5 bases; unmatched bases: 3. This CDR3 is 16 amino acids long. CDR3 amino acids: CASSWGLAGGEDTQYF. CDR3 nucleotide sequence: TGCGCCAGCAGCTGGGGACTAGCGGGAGGGGAAGATACGCAGTATTTT.

The chain joins TRBV10-3 to TRBJ1-5; 7 bases are a match to TRBD1. The J segment lost 3 bases and the V segment lost 6 bases, leaving 8 bases of the junction unmatched. From germline, CDR1 is ENHRY and CDR2 SYGVKD. This CDR3 is 15 amino acids long. The CDR3 DNA reads as TGTGCCATCAGCTCAGGACAGGCTAACAATCAGCCCCAGCATTTT. Translating gives CAISSGQANNQPQHF.

The chain has TRBV19 and TRBJ2-7, with TRBD2 matching 9 bases. The CDR3 has 15 residues. V shed 5 bases and J 3 bases; nucleotides not matched to a gene: 8. Germline-derived CDR1 and CDR2 are LNHDA and SQIVND (reference sequence). CDR3 residues: CASSPTSGLVYEQYF. The CDR3 bases are TGTGCCAGTAGTCCGACTAGCGGATTAGTCTACGAGCAGTACTTC.

This chain joins TRBV5-4 and TRBJ2-5; TRBD2 is a possible D gene (6 bases). The CDR3 is 15 amino acids. Germline values: CDR1 SGHNT, CDR2 YYREEE (reference sequence). V shed 4 bases and J shed 3 bases, with 16 bases lying between them. The DNA of the CDR3 is TGTGCCAGCAGCAGGCGGGGCCGAGTGGAAGAGACCCAGTACTTC. Translation: CASSRRGRVEETQYF.

The gene calls are TRBV27 and TRBJ2-5; possible D gene TRBD2, 6 bases. Germline lookup yields CDR1 MNHEY and CDR2 SMNVEV (reference sequence). The CDR3 extends over 15 amino acids. Trimming pared 1 base from V and 3 bases from J, leaving 12 bases between. CDR3 sequence: CASSLWAGLKETQYF. The CDR3 bases are TGTGCCAGCAGTTTATGGGCGGGGCTGAAAGAGACCCAGTACTTC.

The rearrangement links TRBV6-7 to TRBJ2-5; D is perhaps TRBD1 (6 bases). TRBV6-7 qualifies as an ORF whose function is uncertain. Trimming stripped 6 bases from V and 3 bases from J, with 17 bases between. The CDR3 is 15 amino acids. The CDR3 DNA sequence: TGTGCCAGCAGCCAATTTACAGGGCCCAAAGAGACCCAGTACTTC. The encoded protein is CASSQFTGPKETQYF.

The chain uses TRBV6-5 and TRBJ2-7, with D tentatively TRBD2 (6 bases). V was cut by 2 bases and J by 2 bases, with 13 bases left in between. In germline, CDR1 is MNHEY, CDR2 SVGAGI. This CDR3 is built from 15 residues. CDR3 sequence reads: CASSYGGGVPYEQYF. CDR3 bases: TGTGCCAGCAGTTACGGTGGCGGGGTCCCCTACGAGCAGTACTTC.

This chain links TRBV2 with TRBJ1-2; no reliable D call. CDR1 and CDR2 from the germline V gene are SNHLY and FYNNEI. V lost 6 bases to trimming and J lost 7 bases, with 15 bases between them. The CDR3 sequence is 13 residues long. The CDR3 reads CASRAEVESGYTF. The CDR3 nucleotides read TGTGCCAGCAGGGCCGAGGTAGAAAGTGGCTACACCTTC.

This clone occurred once. The genes are TRBV28 and TRBJ2-7; 10 nucleotides line up with TRBD2. The CDR3 runs 20 residues. Trimming at V came to 2 bases and at J to 5 bases, leaving 21 bases not matched to a gene. Germline lookup yields CDR1 MDHEN and CDR2 SYDVKM. CDR3 sequence reads: CASSLRSRQASGRGLHEQYF. The DNA of the CDR3 is TGTGCCAGCAGTTTAAGGTCTCGGCAGGCTAGCGGGAGAGGGCTTCACGAGCAGTACTTC.

The chain employs TRBV10-3 and TRBJ1-1, with 9 bases aligning to TRBD1. CDR1 and CDR2 from the germline V gene are ENHRY and SYGVKD. CDR3 length: 16 amino acids. V dropped 8 bases and J dropped 5; count of bases not matched to a gene: 15. The CDR3 here is CAIGDGTGGEDTEAFF. The DNA of the CDR3 is TGTGCCATCGGGGATGGAACAGGGGGCGAGGATACTGAAGCTTTCTTT.

This chain joins TRBV11-2 and TRBJ2-5, with a tentative D call TRBD1 (6 bases). The CDR3 length is 15 residues. Per the germline V gene, CDR1 is SGHAT and CDR2 is FQNNGV. Deletions cut 4 bases from V and 7 bases from J, with 19 bases between. CDR3 in amino acids: CASSSTSTGLGTQYF. The CDR3, as DNA: TGTGCCAGCAGCTCGACCTCGACAGGACTCGGGACCCAGTACTTC. The whole variable domain, filled in from reference TRBV11-2 and TRBJ2-5, reads EAGVAQSPRYKIIEKRQSVAFWCNPISGHATLYWYQQILGQGPKLLIQFQNNGVVDDSQLPKDRFSAERLKGVDSTLKIQPAKLEDSAVYLCASSSTSTGLGTQYFGPGTRLLVL.

The V and J genes are TRBV10-2 and TRBJ1-1; D gene ambiguous. V was shortened by 4 bases and J by 4 bases, with 10 bases between the two germline ends. Germline values: CDR1 WSHSY, CDR2 SAAADI. The CDR3 has 13 amino acids. CDR3 sequence reads: CASSVAESTEAFF. CDR3 nucleotide sequence: TGCGCCAGCAGTGTCGCGGAAAGCACTGAAGCTTTCTTT.

The chain employs TRBV7-9 and TRBJ2-6; D unclear. The CDR3 is 15 amino acids. The V and J ends lost 2 bases and 3 bases respectively, with 8 bases between them. Germline CDR1 and CDR2: SEHNR and FQNEAQ (reference sequence). CDR3 in DNA: TGTGCCAGCAGCTTATACTCAGGTGGGGCCAACGTCCTGACTTTC. Residues: CASSLYSGGANVLTF.

The chain recombines TRBV5-1 with TRBJ2-1; D is undetermined. V gave up 0 bases and J gave up 4 bases, with 5 bases separating them. CDR3 size: 13 residues. Germline V gene data show CDR1 as SGHRS and CDR2 as YFSETQ. The CDR3, as DNA: TGCGCCAGCAGCTTGGCTAAGTACAATGAGCAGTTCTTC. The encoded protein is CASSLAKYNEQFF.

The V gene is TRBV6-1, the J gene TRBJ2-6; the D is unclear. The germline V and J ends were trimmed by 3 bases and 3 bases, with 9 bases remaining between them. The CDR3 extends over 15 amino acids. The germline CDR1 and CDR2 sequences are MNHNS and SASEGT. The CDR3 DNA is TGTGCCAGCAGTGAGGCCCCTCGTGGGGCCAACGTCCTGACTTTC. Translated, it gives CASSEAPRGANVLTF.

The V call is TRBV7-2, the J call TRBJ1-2; 7 bases line up with TRBD1. CDR3 length equals 16 residues. The germline CDR1 and CDR2 sequences are SGHTA and FQGNSA. The trim removed 5 bases at V and 2 bases at J, leaving 11 bases unmatched. The CDR3 sequence: CASSPDPGQLNYGYTF. The CDR3 DNA reads TGTGCCAGCAGCCCCGACCCGGGACAGCTAAACTATGGCTACACCTTC.

This clone was recorded only once. The chain uses TRBV28 and TRBJ2-1; 8 positions match TRBD1. The trim removed 5 bases at V and 3 bases at J, leaving 12 bases unmatched. The CDR3 has 17 amino acids. From germline, CDR1 is MDHEN and CDR2 SYDVKM. The CDR3: CASSPQGRGLRYNEQFF. In nucleotides, the CDR3 is TGTGCCAGCAGTCCCCAAGGCAGGGGGCTCCGCTACAATGAGCAGTTCTTC.

The gene calls are TRBV5-6 and TRBJ2-1, with D hard to call. The CDR3 has 11 residues. V dropped 1 base and J dropped 6 bases, with 2 bases sitting between them. Germline values: CDR1 SGHDT, CDR2 YYEEEE. The CDR3 DNA reads as TGTGCCAGCAGCTTGCTCAATGAGCAGTTCTTC. Translation gives CASSLLNEQFF.

This sequence joins TRBV5-5 and TRBJ2-7; D is unresolved. Trimming took 2 bases from V and 4 from J, leaving 10 bases between them. In germline, CDR1 is SGHKS, CDR2 YYEKEE (reference sequence). This CDR3 comprises 13 residues. Here the CDR3 reads CASSFVSGYEQYF. In nucleotides, the CDR3 is TGTGCCAGCAGCTTCGTCTCCGGGTACGAGCAGTACTTC.

The chain links TRBV30 to TRBJ2-2; D gene ambiguous. Germline CDR1 is GTSNPN and CDR2 is SVGIG (reference sequence). CDR3 size: 13 residues. Trimming left V 2 bases short and J 3 bases short, with 7 bases between. CDR3 coding DNA: TGTGCCTGGAGTCGGGTCCACACCGGGGAGCTGTTTTTT. Translated, it gives CAWSRVHTGELFF.

V and J are TRBV28 and TRBJ2-1; possible D gene TRBD2, 7 bases. The CDR3 contains 16 residues. Per the germline V gene, CDR1 is MDHEN and CDR2 is SYDVKM. V gave up 8 bases and J gave up 3 bases, with 20 bases separating them. The CDR3 DNA reads TGTGCCAGCTCGAGCCGGGGGGCGGAACTCTACAATGAGCAGTTCTTC. It translates to CASSSRGAELYNEQFF.

The V gene is TRBV13, the J gene TRBJ1-2; 10 bases match TRBD1. The CDR3 runs to 13 residues. The V gene end was trimmed by 3 bases and the J gene end by 8 bases; junction bases not matched to a gene: 3. Germline assignment: CDR1 PRHDT and CDR2 FYEKMQ (reference sequence). In nucleotides, the CDR3 is TGTGCCAGCAGCTTCGGGGACAGGGGAGGCTACACCTTC. Translation: CASSFGDRGGYTF. The complete variable domain, with remaining parts taken from reference TRBV13 and TRBJ1-2, reads AAGVIQSPRHLIKEKRETATLKCYPIPRHDTVYWYQQGPGQDPQFLISFYEKMQSDKGSIPDRFSAQQFSDYHSELNMSSLELGDSALYFCASSFGDRGGYTFGSGTRLTVV.

The gene calls are TRBV7-9 and TRBJ2-4; TRBD1 might be the D (6 bases). Germline V gives CDR1 SEHNR, CDR2 FQNEAQ (reference sequence). The CDR3 contains 16 residues. V was trimmed by 5 bases and J by 0 bases, leaving 14 bases between them. The CDR3 loop reads CASSPGQGRAKNIQYF. The DNA for the CDR3 is TGTGCCAGCAGCCCGGGGCAGGGGAGAGCCAAAAACATTCAGTACTTC.

The chain joins TRBV6-1 to TRBJ2-5; 8 bases fit TRBD2. Germline V CDR1 and CDR2: MNHNS, SASEGT. J lost 2 bases, V lost 2 bases, and 7 bases had no gene match. This CDR3 has 16 residues. The CDR3 is CASSEIRGGTQETQYF. Written as DNA, the CDR3 is TGTGCCAGCAGTGAAATCCGCGGGGGGACACAAGAGACCCAGTACTTC.

The chain joins TRBV9 to TRBJ2-7, with 13 bases fitting TRBD2. The CDR3 contains 16 residues. Germline lookup yields CDR1 SGDLS and CDR2 YYNGEE. Losses at the gene ends were 3 bases for V and 0 bases for J; bases not matched to a gene: 3. The CDR3 region has the DNA TGTGCCAGCAGCGAGGGACTAGCGGGGTACTCCTACGAGCAGTACTTC. Amino acids: CASSEGLAGYSYEQYF.

This clone was seen a few times. V gene TRBV6-4 combines with J gene TRBJ2-1; 14 bases are a match to TRBD2. J lost 2 bases, V lost 5 bases, and 5 bases had no gene match. The CDR3 runs to 17 residues. Germline values: CDR1 MRHNA, CDR2 SNTAGT. CDR3 coding DNA: TGTGCCAGCAGTAGGACTAGCGGGGGGCGTACCTACAATGAGCAGTTCTTC. Residues: CASSRTSGGRTYNEQFF.

This clone was seen a handful of times. The V and J genes are TRBV10-1 and TRBJ2-1; 9 bases map to TRBD2. Looked up from germline, CDR1 is WNHNN and CDR2 is SYGVQD (reference sequence). This CDR3 has 14 amino acids. Trimming cost V 6 bases and J 7 bases; bases outside gene matches: 7. The CDR3 sequence: CASSGLAGLNEQFF. CDR3 sequence (DNA): TGCGCCAGCAGCGGCCTAGCGGGATTAAATGAGCAGTTCTTC.